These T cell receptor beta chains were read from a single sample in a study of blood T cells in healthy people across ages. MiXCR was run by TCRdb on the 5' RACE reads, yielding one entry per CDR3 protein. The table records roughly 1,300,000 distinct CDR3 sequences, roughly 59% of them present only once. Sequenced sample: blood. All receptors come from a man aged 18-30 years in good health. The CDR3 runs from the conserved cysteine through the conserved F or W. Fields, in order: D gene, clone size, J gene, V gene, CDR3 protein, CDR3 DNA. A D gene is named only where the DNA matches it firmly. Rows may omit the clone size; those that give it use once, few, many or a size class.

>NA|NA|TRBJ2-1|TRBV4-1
CASSQRTPTYNEQFF
TGCGCCAGCAGCCAACGTACGCCAACCTACAATGAGCAGTTCTTC
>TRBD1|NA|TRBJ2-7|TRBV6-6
CASNQGTEAYEQYF
TGTGCCAGCAACCAGGGGACAGAAGCCTACGAGCAGTACTTC
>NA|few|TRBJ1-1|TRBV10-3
CAISVGTNTEAFF
TGTGCCATCAGTGTCGGTACGAACACTGAAGCTTTCTTT
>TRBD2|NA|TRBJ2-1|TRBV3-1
CASGQAGSGINEQFF
TGTGCCAGCGGCCAAGCGGGTAGCGGGATTAATGAGCAGTTCTTC
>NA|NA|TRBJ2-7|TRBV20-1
CSARDFGNYEQYF
TGCAGTGCTAGAGATTTCGGGAACTACGAGCAGTACTTC
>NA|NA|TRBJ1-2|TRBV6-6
CASSSGGSGYTF
TGTGCCAGCAGTTCGGGGGGGAGTGGCTACACCTTC
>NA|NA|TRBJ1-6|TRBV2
CASSVGRDNSPLHF
TGTGCCAGCAGTGTCGGAAGAGATAATTCACCCCTCCACTTT
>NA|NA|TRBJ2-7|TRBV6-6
CASSYSGSRLYEQYF
TGTGCCAGCAGTTACTCCGGCAGCCGGCTCTACGAGCAGTACTTC
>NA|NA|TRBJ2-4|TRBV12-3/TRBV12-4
CAGSLGQAVNIQYF
TGTGCCGGCAGTTTAGGGCAGGCGGTTAACATTCAGTACTTC
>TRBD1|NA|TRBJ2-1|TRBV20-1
CSAEQGYNEQFF
TGCAGTGCAGAACAGGGGTACAATGAGCAGTTCTTC
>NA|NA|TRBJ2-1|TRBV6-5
CASSSPGTNEQFF
TGTGCCAGCAGTTCACCGGGGACTAATGAGCAGTTCTTC
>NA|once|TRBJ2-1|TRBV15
CATSRDSSLGNEQFF
TGTGCCACCAGCAGAGATTCTTCCCTAGGCAATGAGCAGTTCTTC
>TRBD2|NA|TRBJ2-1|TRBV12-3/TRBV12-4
CASSRGTSGSSTGEEQFF
TGTGCCAGCAGTCGGGGGACTAGCGGGAGTAGCACGGGGGAAGAGCAGTTCTTC
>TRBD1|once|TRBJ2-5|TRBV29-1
CSGHWTGAFQETQYF
TGCAGCGGCCACTGGACAGGGGCCTTCCAAGAGACCCAGTACTTC
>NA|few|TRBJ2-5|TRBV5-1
CASSLALTGNPQETQYF
TGCGCCAGCAGCTTGGCCTTAACAGGCAATCCACAAGAGACCCAGTACTTC
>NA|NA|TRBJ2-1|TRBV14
CASSQARGSGTPQFF
TGTGCCAGCAGCCAAGCCCGGGGTAGCGGCACTCCCCAGTTCTTC
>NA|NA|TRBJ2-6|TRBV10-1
CASSGEISSGANVLTF
TGCGCCAGCAGTGGGGAGATTAGCTCTGGGGCCAACGTCCTGACTTTC
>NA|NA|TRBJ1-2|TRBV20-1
CSAILDYGYTF
TGCAGTGCCATTTTGGACTATGGCTACACCTTC
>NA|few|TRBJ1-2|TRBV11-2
CASSHPGRPYGYTF
TGTGCCAGCAGCCATCCGGGACGGCCCTATGGCTACACCTTC
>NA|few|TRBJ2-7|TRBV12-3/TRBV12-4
CASSYGVGEQYF
TGTGCCAGCAGTTATGGGGTCGGAGAGCAGTACTTC
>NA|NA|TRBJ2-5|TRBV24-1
CATSFKTQYF
TGTGCCACCTCTTTCAAGACCCAGTACTTC
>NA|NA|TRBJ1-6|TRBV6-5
CATVASSYNSPLHF
TGTGCCACCGTAGCCAGCTCCTATAATTCACCCCTCCACTTT
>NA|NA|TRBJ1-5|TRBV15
CATSRGPGRSNQPQHF
TGTGCCACCAGCAGAGGACCAGGACGCAGCAATCAGCCCCAGCATTTT
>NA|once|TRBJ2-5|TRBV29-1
CSVAGRLKETQYF
TGCAGCGTTGCGGGGCGATTGAAAGAGACCCAGTACTTC
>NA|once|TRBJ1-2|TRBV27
CASSWRGLDYGYTF
TGTGCCAGCAGTTGGAGAGGGCTCGACTATGGCTACACCTTC
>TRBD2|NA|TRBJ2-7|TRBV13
CASSSTSAGRGEQYF
TGTGCCAGCAGCTCAACTAGCGCGGGAAGGGGCGAGCAGTACTTC
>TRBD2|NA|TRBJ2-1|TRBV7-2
CASSLQAGASWNEQFF
TGTGCCAGCAGCCTACAAGCGGGGGCAAGCTGGAATGAGCAGTTCTTC
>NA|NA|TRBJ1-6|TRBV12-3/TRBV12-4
CASSLADRSPLHF
TGTGCCAGCAGTTTGGCCGACCGATCACCCCTCCACTTT
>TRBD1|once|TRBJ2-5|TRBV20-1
CSAMTGGIETQYF
TGCAGCGCTATGACAGGGGGCATTGAGACCCAGTACTTC